The present entry profiles one T cell receptor beta chain with its context. Its recognized antigen is unknown. The record has no base qualities; no much larger clone is one base away. Library preparation used the immunoSEQ multiplex PCR assay. The multiplex PCR relied on a mix of 60 forward primers for TCR Vbeta segments and 13 reverse primers for TCR Jbeta segments. A multiplex PCR assay on genomic DNA amplified the CDR3 region of rearranged TCR beta genes. The amplified TCR beta libraries were sequenced on the Illumina HiSeq System as 87-base-pair reads. The authors' analysis ran thus. Across the 670 or so repertoires, a later analysis counted 78 million or so unique TCR beta chains, 8.5 million to 12 million of which were shared by at least two donors. To remove PCR and sequencing errors, raw reads were error-corrected and collapsed into unique sequences using a nearest-neighbor algorithm that merged closely related sequences. To assign V, D and J gene segments, CDR3 sequences were aligned to IMGT reference sequences. For a sequence to be retained, a match of at least six nucleotides to both a V gene segment and a J gene segment was required. A rearrangement was called productive if the CDR3 had no stop codons and remained in frame with V and J, and every other rearrangement was called non-productive. CDR3 was defined by IMGT convention, running from the second conserved V-encoded cysteine to the conserved J-encoded phenylalanine. In an earlier analysis of more than 550 of the donors, sequences lacking an unambiguous match to a single V gene segment were excluded. An earlier analysis of fewer than 750 of the donors called V segments functional above 56.7% productive rearrangements and segregating when the between-donor standard deviation exceeded 5%. A statistical classification framework was developed to diagnose cytomegalovirus status using the catalog of TCR beta chain sequences. In a later analysis, V and J genes were assigned by comparing TCR nucleotide sequences against IMGT/GENE-DB human TR gene sequences. In a later analysis, CDR3 sequences and most-parsimonious VDJ recombination scenarios were assigned using the TCRdist pipeline. In a later analysis, every TCR beta chain was defined by the combination of its CDR3 amino acid sequence and its V-gene family, and reads without a unique V-gene family were dropped. In a later analysis, some 600 highly shared, low-generation-probability nucleotide sequences were removed to address suspected cross-contamination and a sequencing artifact. In a later analysis, a clonal expansion index for each public chain was calculated from normalized within-repertoire ranks of inferred template counts. In a later analysis, generation probabilities were computed with a VDJ recombination model fitted to out-of-frame rearrangements, and the resulting probabilities were checked against IGoR. In a later analysis, TCR-TCR, TCR-HLA and TCR-CMV co-occurrence was scored with hypergeometric tests, and a repertoire-size bias correction was applied to TCR pairs. In a later analysis, false discovery rates were estimated by permuting HLA or CMV assignments 20 times. In a later analysis, co-occurring TCRs were grouped using DBSCAN, and TCRdist sequence similarity was added for clustering within HLA-allele-positive subsets. Co-occurrence clustering excluded repertoires with fewer than 30,000 or more than 120,000 public chains, plus five with anomalous nucleotide sharing. This immuneACCESS table, as held by TCRdb, lists in-frame sequences with V and J called but not all clones. Of the missing ones, under half trace to an unresolved V gene in checked studies; the others have no known cause. V and J calls and clone size are copied from that table; D and trimming were computed from the DNA. The table for this sample lists some 150,000 clones; approximately 70% of them were counted only once. The ten largest clones add up to 1.6% of the sample.

In total, over 600 healthy bone marrow donors made up the cohort. At the time of sampling, every cohort member was nominally healthy, though immune exposures that went unrecorded were likely present. The donor tested CMV seronegative, placing the donor among the roughly 400 seronegative members of the cohort. Every donor gave a peripheral blood sample, and the peripheral blood mononuclear cells from that sample were used for TCR beta sequencing. Genomic DNA extraction from the blood cell samples was performed with the Qiagen DNeasy Blood Extraction Kit. Based on the germline V gene, the CDR1 and CDR2 sequences are SGHRS and YFSETQ. Trimming takes 5 bases off V and 0 bases off J; junction bases not matched to a gene: 5. From cysteine to phenylalanine, the CDR3 is 14 amino acids long. Only the CDR3 DNA stays, 42 bases, in frame from base 1. This sample was taken from a study of cytomegalovirus exposure and HLA in healthy donors (dated by TCRdb to 2016 to 2017). Background on the whole study: In an earlier analysis of under 750 of the donors, around 290 Gb of sequence data and some 120 million unique TCR beta sequences from about 179 million T cells were reported. Approximately 300 gigabases of sequencing data and about 92 million unique TCR sequences made up an early release that covered over 550 HLA-typed donors. The genetic ancestry cluster associated with self-reported Caucasian donors included 81% of the approximately 410 genotyped donors. The study aimed to test whether cataloging public T cell receptors could reveal signatures of past pathogen exposure. The study used immunosequencing to profile the T cell repertoires of 666 subjects and linked those repertoires to cytomegalovirus serostatus. A separate validation cohort of more than 100 different subjects was used in addition to the approximately 640-subject first cohort. High-throughput TCR immunosequencing, statistical association of individual TCRs with disease status, and machine learning were combined to predict cytomegalovirus infection status. A later analysis re-analyzed previously published TCR beta repertoires from approximately 700 donors and added high-resolution HLA genotyping to study TCR occurrence patterns. The later analysis used no new phenotypic data to find candidate immune exposures, relying instead on TCR beta sequences and their occurrence across donors. An earlier analysis of more than 450 of the donors used high-throughput TCR beta sequencing to judge whether each TCR beta V gene segment behaved as functional or pseudogenic. Donor age, sex, ethnicity and CMV serostatus were compiled alongside the repertoire data. A later genetic analysis took genome-wide SNP genotypes for about 55% of the 666 donors and used that subset as a discovery cohort. All discovery cohort repertoires had been generated on a single sequencing platform. HLA typing covered class I and class II loci at four-digit resolution. Typing coverage differed by locus: A, B, C, DRB1 and DQB1 were typed in about 620-640 donors, DQA1 in about 560, DPA1 in 600 to 610, and DPB1 in approximately 450. Because of strong linkage in the cohort, 4 to 6 DR-DQ haplotypes were treated as single units for association and clustering. Among some 400 genotyped donors of the cohort, an average of around 240,000 unique TCR beta nucleotide sequences were sequenced per donor, roughly 18% of them non-productive.

The study at large found these results: Because HLA typing was missing for some donors at each locus, association tests included only the typed subset. A cluster of highly shared sequence variants was judged likely to represent a technical artifact of the sequencing pipeline. In both the original and validation cohorts, the classifier was reported to diagnose cytomegalovirus status with high specificity and sensitivity. V-gene and J-gene trimming of TCR beta chains was associated with a missense DCLRE1C variant in a later genetic analysis, and the association was replicated in an independent cohort. Most TCR sequences were observed very rarely across donors, whereas some public TCRs were present in many individuals. In an earlier analysis of more than 450 of the donors, most TCR beta V segments were observed in productive rearrangements about 90% or about 30% of the time, broadly matching IMGT annotations. According to a later analysis, most CMV-associated TCR beta chains appeared to be HLA-restricted, and the HLA associations seemed to be driven largely by CMV exposure. In the study, 150 to 200 TCR beta chains were listed as associated with cytomegalovirus. Specific HLA alleles were associated with around 18,000 TCR beta sequences at a false discovery rate of 0.05 in a later analysis. According to a later analysis, parvovirus B19, influenza, CMV and Epstein-Barr virus appeared linked to several top co-occurrence clusters. Only TCR beta chains were sequenced in this cohort, and the absence of alpha or paired-chain data limited detectable features. Linkage disequilibrium might explain the correlated functional status among segregating V segments, but an unknown experimental factor could not be ruled out. Compared with equally common non-associated chains, HLA-associated TCR beta chains in a later analysis were more clonally expanded and had lower generation probabilities. A later genetic analysis reported fewer N-insertions in productive TCRs among donors in an Asian-associated ancestry cluster than the roughly 670-donor mean. According to the authors, the approach could potentially be generalized to other disease states and immunological phenotypes. Some IMGT-functional V segments, including TRBV6-2 and TRBV6-3, could not be told apart with the 87-base-pair reads, so those segments were excluded. When HLA alleles, especially DR and DQ, strongly co-occurred, TCR associations were difficult to assign to individual alleles. In vitro tests confirmed that a few of the cytomegalovirus-associated TCR beta chains recognize cytomegalovirus antigens. Over 15 rarely observed V segments, including chromosome 9 orphons, were excluded from the earlier analysis of approximately 500 of the donors because counts were too low. The presence/absence analyses assumed that sequencing depth was roughly uniform across donors, and that assumption may not be true. CMV serostatus was the only immune exposure information available for the cohort. In a later analysis, TCR association rates were found to vary across HLA loci, with the most associated TCRs seen for DRB1 alleles and the fewest for HLA-C alleles. A further reported finding was that TCR beta sequences accurately predicted the HLA-A and HLA-B alleles for most subjects in the first cohort.

In this chain, TRBV5-1 is recombined with TRBJ2-7; 7 central bases correspond to TRBD1. The TCR was taken from a woman in her twenties or thirties in good health and CMV-seronegative. Input material: PBMCs. The CDR3 corresponds to CASRLGDSSYEQYF. The DNA is as follows: TGCGCCAGCAGACTCGGGGACAGCTCCTACGAGCAGTACTTC.